This record concerns one T cell receptor (beta chain) sequence. Antigen unknown. This CDR3 has 15 amino acids. This PCR relied on a set of 60 Vbeta primers and 13 Jbeta primers. Here immunoSEQ multiplex PCR was the method, and the copy in TCRdb shows in-frame clones only, minus some. Of some 140,000 clones listed, about 84% are singletons. The data stem from a study of cytomegalovirus exposure and HLA in healthy donors. Points from the study as a whole: Sequencing likely produced, as an artifact, a cluster of highly shared sequence variants.

The sample taken for sequencing was PBMCs. V and J are TRBV21-1 and TRBJ2-7; the listed D gene, TRBD1, was not tested against the DNA. TRBV21-1 is termed a pseudogene. This TCR derives from a woman aged 40 to 55 in good health and CMV-seropositive. CDR3 in DNA: TGTGCCAGCAGCAAATGGGCCAGCATTACCTACGAGCAGTACTTC. This sequence encodes CASSKWASITYEQYF.